These 26 T cell receptor beta chains were all obtained from the same sample, sequenced in a study of cytomegalovirus exposure and HLA in healthy donors (dated by TCRdb to 2017 to 2019). Receptor libraries were prepared by the immunoSEQ multiplex PCR assay. In TCRdb, the immuneACCESS table is reduced to in-frame sequences with V and J assigned. These tables do not hold every clone; where another copy was compared, an unresolved V gene accounts for under half, and the others remain unexplained. Present in this sample are some 86,000 clones, roughly 93% of which were seen just once. The top ten clones comprise 3% to 4% of the sample. The sample taken for sequencing was PBMCs. Receptors originate from a woman between 25 and 40 years old in good health and CMV-seronegative.

The V gene is TRBV6-4, the J gene TRBJ2-1, with 10 bases matching TRBD2. The CDR3 runs 15 residues. CDR1 and CDR2 (germline): MRHNA, SNTAGT. V lost 6 bases, J lost 4 bases, and 6 bases stayed unmatched. The CDR3 here is CASSERTSGYNEQFF. CDR3 nucleotide sequence: TGTGCCAGCAGCGAGAGGACTAGCGGATACAATGAGCAGTTCTTC.

The genes are TRBV30 and TRBJ1-3; D uncertain. Germline-derived CDR1 and CDR2 are GTSNPN and SVGIG (reference sequence). This CDR3 comprises 12 residues. The V gene lost 8 bases and the J gene lost 1 base, with 9 bases spanning the gap. CDR3 residues: CAATESGNTIYF. The CDR3 DNA sequence: TGTGCCGCCACAGAGTCTGGAAACACCATATATTTT.

The rearrangement links TRBV19 to TRBJ1-2; perhaps TRBD1 as D (5 bases). V lost 5 bases to trimming and J lost 1 base, with 17 bases between them. CDR1 LNHDA and CDR2 SQIVND come from the germline V gene (reference sequence). The CDR3 is 16 amino acids. The CDR3 DNA reads as TGTGCCAGTAGTCGGGGGGAGCCGCCCTTTAACTATGGCTACACCTTC. Translation: CASSRGEPPFNYGYTF. Full variable domain (outside the CDR3, taken from reference TRBV19 and TRBJ1-2): DGGITQSPKYLFRKEGQNVTLSCEQNLNHDAMYWYRQDPGQGLRLIYYSQIVNDFQKGDIAEGYSVSREKKESFPLTVTSAQKNPTAFYLCASSRGEPPFNYGYTFGSGTRLTVV.

The chain links TRBV2 to TRBJ2-4, with a possible D match to TRBD1 (6 bases). The length of the CDR3 is 17 residues. The V gene lost 0 bases and the J gene lost 6 bases, with 18 bases spanning the gap. Germline CDR1 SNHLY, CDR2 FYNNEI. CDR3: CASSEALLRTARNIQYF. The CDR3, as DNA: TGTGCCAGCAGTGAAGCGCTCCTTAGGACAGCGAGAAACATTCAGTACTTC.

In this sample, this clone turned up once. The J gene is TRBJ1-2, the V gene TRBV9; TRBD1 agrees at 7 bases. V was clipped by 4 bases and J by 4 bases; unmatched bases: 7. The CDR3 totals 14 residues. Germline V lookup: CDR1 SGDLS, CDR2 YYNGEE. The CDR3 sequence is CASSPLTGPYGYTF. In nucleotides, the CDR3 is TGTGCCAGCAGCCCCTTGACAGGGCCCTATGGCTACACCTTC.

As DNA, the CDR3 is TGTGCCAGCAGCCCCGGGACTAGCTATACCGGGGAGCTGTTTTTT. This translates into CASSPGTSYTGELFF. This rearrangement joins TRBV5-4 to TRBJ2-2, with TRBD2 matching 9 bases. Germline V gives CDR1 SGHNT, CDR2 YYREEE (reference sequence). The CDR3 extends over 15 amino acids. The V segment lost 4 bases and the J segment 5 bases; nucleotides outside the gene matches: 6.

The chain carries TRBV9 and TRBJ2-3, with 7 bases lining up with TRBD2. Germline lookup yields CDR1 SGDLS and CDR2 YYNGEE. The CDR3 has 16 residues. V was pared by 0 bases and J by 4 bases, with 8 bases of the junction left unmatched. CDR3 DNA: TGTGCCAGCAGCGTAGATAGATCGGGAGGACCAGATACGCAGTATTTT. It specifies CASSVDRSGGPDTQYF.

The genes are TRBV6-5 and TRBJ1-2, with 7 positions matching TRBD1. The CDR3 is 15 residues long. Trimming cost V 5 bases and J 1 base; bases outside gene matches: 7. CDR1 MNHEY and CDR2 SVGAGI come from the germline V gene. The CDR3 region has the DNA TGTGCCAGCAGTACACCAGGGACAGTTAACTATGGCTACACCTTC. This gives the protein CASSTPGTVNYGYTF.

This rearrangement joins TRBV7-6 to TRBJ2-2, with D unresolved. CDR1 and CDR2 from the germline V gene are SGHVS and FNYEAQ. Trimming removed 3 bases at V and 7 bases at J, with 6 bases between. CDR3 length equals 12 residues. The CDR3 bases are TGTGCCAGCAGCTTCAGAGGCGGGGAGCTGTTTTTT. This codes for CASSFRGGELFF.

Written as DNA, the CDR3 is TGTGCCAGCAGCGGGGGTCCCCCTGGTACTAATGAAAAACTGTTTTTT. Amino acids: CASSGGPPGTNEKLFF. The genes are TRBV2 and TRBJ1-4; D perhaps matches TRBD1 (5 bases). Trimming stripped 6 bases from V and 2 bases from J, with 16 bases between. This CDR3 comprises 16 residues. Germline V gene sequence: CDR1 SNHLY, CDR2 FYNNEI.

The rearrangement joins TRBV5-6 to TRBJ2-7; D may be TRBD2 (6 bases). CDR1 is SGHDT, CDR2 YYEEEE, per germline. V was pared by 2 bases and J by 5 bases, with 17 bases between. This CDR3 is built from 15 residues. The DNA of the CDR3 is TGTGCCAGCAGCTTTGGCCCCAAGCGGGTCCACGAGCAGTACTTC. Encoded protein: CASSFGPKRVHEQYF.

The chain recombines TRBV28 with TRBJ1-4; the match to TRBD1 covers 7 bases. The CDR3 runs 14 residues. Germline loops: CDR1 MDHEN, CDR2 SYDVKM. The J segment lost 7 bases and the V segment lost 6 bases, leaving 8 bases of the junction unmatched. Here the CDR3 DNA reads TGTGCCAGCAGGATTACAGGGGTTGGTGAAAAACTGTTTTTT. Its protein is CASRITGVGEKLFF.

The rearrangement uses TRBV11-2 and TRBJ1-4; D perhaps matches TRBD1 (6 bases). This CDR3 region has 14 residues. Germline CDR1 reads SGHAT; CDR2 reads FQNNGV. V was clipped by 6 bases and J by 12 bases, with 20 bases between them. CDR3 sequence: CASRLAGVRNELFF. DNA for the CDR3: TGTGCCAGCAGACTTGCAGGGGTTAGAAACGAACTGTTTTTT. The full variable domain, in which reference TRBV11-2 and TRBJ1-4 provide the parts outside the CDR3, is EAGVAQSPRYKIIEKRQSVAFWCNPISGHATLYWYQQILGQGPKLLIQFQNNGVVDDSQLPKDRFSAERLKGVDSTLKIQPAKLEDSAVYLCASRLAGVRNELFFGSGTQLSVL.

This clone was seen a single time. Distinct nucleotide sequences in the sample also encode this CDR3. V and J are TRBV27 and TRBJ2-3; no firm D call. V was cut by 4 bases and J by 3 bases, with 5 bases left in between. This CDR3 region has 12 residues. The germline V gene has CDR1 MNHEY and CDR2 SMNVEV (reference sequence). This CDR3 reads CASSSYTDTQYF. Written as DNA, the CDR3 is TGTGCCAGCAGTTCGTATACAGATACGCAGTATTTT.

This chain uses TRBV7-2 with TRBJ2-1, with D possibly matching TRBD2 (5 bases). The V end lost 2 bases, the J end lost 8 bases, and 13 bases lay between the germline ends. This CDR3 region has 14 residues. Germline CDR1 is SGHTA and CDR2 is FQGNSA. The CDR3 nucleotides read TGTGCCAGCAGCTTATCCTCACTAGTATATGAGCAGTTCTTC. The encoded protein is CASSLSSLVYEQFF.

CDR3 in DNA: TGCGCCAGCAGCTCCTTAGCCGGGACTAGCGGGAGTACGGCCCGAAATACGCAGTATTTT. The encoded protein is CASSSLAGTSGSTARNTQYF. The V call is TRBV5-1, the J call TRBJ2-3; 14 nucleotides match TRBD2. This CDR3 has 20 amino acids. The J segment lost 7 bases and the V segment lost 3 bases, leaving 19 bases of the junction unmatched. Germline V gene lookup returns CDR1 SGHRS and CDR2 YFSETQ.

Remarks on this clone: An end of the junction differs from the germline gene, which may be a read error. DNA for the CDR3: TGTGCCAGCTCGCCACCGACAAACACGTATGGCTACACCTTC. The encoded protein is CASSPPTNTYGYTF. The genes are TRBV18 and TRBJ1-2; no clear D gene. The CDR3 contains 14 residues. Germline V gives CDR1 KGHSH, CDR2 LQKENI.

This chain joins TRBV5-1 and TRBJ1-2; maybe TRBD1 (6 bases). The CDR3 contains 16 residues. V lost 0 bases and J 4 bases, leaving 16 bases between the germline ends. Germline-derived CDR1 and CDR2 are SGHRS and YFSETQ. The CDR3 loop reads CASSLGARGGGYGYTF. The CDR3 nucleotides are TGCGCCAGCAGCTTGGGCGCGCGGGGAGGGGGCTATGGCTACACCTTC.

The rearrangement joins TRBV6-1 to TRBJ1-2, with 8 bases identical to TRBD1. With 2 bases clipped from V and 2 bases from J, the junction kept 16 bases outside the gene matches. Germline V CDR1 and CDR2: MNHNS, SASEGT. CDR3 length: 19 residues. The CDR3 region is CASSEREAGGRVGNYGYTF. Written as DNA, the CDR3 is TGTGCCAGCAGTGAAAGGGAGGCAGGGGGCCGAGTTGGGAACTATGGCTACACCTTC.

V usage is TRBV2 and J usage is TRBJ2-2, with 7 positions matching TRBD1. This CDR3 region has 14 residues. V dropped 6 bases and J dropped 6; count of bases not matched to a gene: 7. Germline CDR1 and CDR2: SNHLY and FYNNEI. The chain's CDR3 is CASRTQGLAGELFF. CDR3 in DNA: TGTGCCAGCAGGACACAGGGGCTCGCCGGGGAGCTGTTTTTT. The whole variable domain, remainder taken from reference TRBV2 and TRBJ2-2, is EPEVTQTPSHQVTQMGQEVILRCVPISNHLYFYWYRQILGQKVEFLVSFYNNEISEKSEIFDDQFSVERPDGSNFTLKIRSTKLEDSAMYFCASRTQGLAGELFFGEGSRLTVL.

J is TRBJ2-5 and V is TRBV28; perhaps TRBD2 as D (5 bases). From germline, CDR1 is MDHEN and CDR2 SYDVKM. This CDR3 contains 14 residues. The V end lost 1 base, the J end lost 5 bases, and 11 bases lay between the germline ends. The CDR3 DNA reads TGTGCCAGCAGTTTATTTGCCCCGGGGGAGACCCAGTACTTC. This encodes CASSLFAPGETQYF.

The V gene is TRBV28, the J gene TRBJ2-1; 13 nucleotides line up with TRBD2. In germline, CDR1 is MDHEN, CDR2 SYDVKM. V dropped 7 bases and J dropped 7; count of bases not matched to a gene: 7. The CDR3 length is 15 residues. The CDR3: CASKGTSGTPNEQFF. CDR3 DNA: TGTGCCAGCAAGGGGACTAGCGGGACCCCGAATGAGCAGTTCTTC.

This clone occurred once. This specimen includes other DNA sequences encoding the same CDR3. The chain carries TRBV7-9 and TRBJ1-2, with TRBD1 matching over 8 bases. This CDR3 has 15 residues. Germline CDR1 reads SEHNR; CDR2 reads FQNEAQ (reference sequence). V lost 5 bases to trimming and J lost 6 bases; unmatched junction nucleotides: 11. The CDR3 nucleotides read TGTGCCAGCAGCCTAGTGGGTCAGGGGGCAGATGGCTACACCTTC. Amino acids: CASSLVGQGADGYTF.

The rearrangement links TRBV7-2 to TRBJ1-2, with D possibly TRBD1 on 5 matching bases. This CDR3 has 13 amino acids. V lost 0 bases and J 8 bases, leaving 10 bases between the germline ends. The V gene's germline CDR1 is SGHTA and CDR2 FQGNSA. The CDR3 DNA sequence: TGTGCCAGCAGCTTAGCGGGAAGGGGCGGCTACACCTTC. Translated, it gives CASSLAGRGGYTF. The variable domain in full, completed from reference TRBV7-2 and TRBJ1-2, reads GAGVSQSPSNKVTEKGKDVELRCDPISGHTALYWYRQSLGQGLEFLIYFQGNSAPDKSGLPSDRFSAERTGGSVSTLTIQRTQQEDSAVYLCASSLAGRGGYTFGSGTRLTVV.

This sequence joins TRBV28 and TRBJ2-7, with TRBD1 matching 10 bases. With V trimmed by 5 bases and J by 1 base, 5 bases remained unmatched. Germline CDR1 MDHEN, CDR2 SYDVKM. CDR3 size: 15 residues. DNA for the CDR3: TGTGCCAGCAGTCCAGGACAGGGGGGGTCCTACGAGCAGTACTTC. It yields the protein CASSPGQGGSYEQYF.

The J gene is TRBJ1-5, the V gene TRBV19; D is undetermined. The CDR3 extends over 18 amino acids. Germline V gene sequence: CDR1 LNHDA, CDR2 SQIVND (reference sequence). V gave up 5 bases and J gave up 0 bases, with 20 bases separating them. In nucleotides, the CDR3 is TGTGCCAGTAGTGCTGACACGAAAGGTCCCTATAGCAATCAGCCCCAGCATTTT. As protein: CASSADTKGPYSNQPQHF.